The clone carrying this T cell receptor beta chain showed up many times. Its specificity is unknown. The sample comes from a study of molecular identifiers for immune sequencing clone quantification. Study findings and constraints: Spiked Jurkat TCR RNA equivalent to one cell was reportedly detectable in about a million naive cells. Under 1% of molecules in naive cells, but over 99% of effector molecules, belonged to clones above 20 RNA copies.

Preparation methods for the bulk TCR libraries were those previously described, with listed TCR primers. TCRdb itself ran the PCR reads through MiXCR, one entry per CDR3 protein. The repertoire holds nearly 650,000 distinct CDR3 sequences, with over 25% as singletons. This sequence was found in a human donor in good health. Some libraries in this study had Jurkat cell RNA spiked in. The sample consisted of naive CD8+ T cells from blood, with Jurkat cell RNA spiked in. Sample subset: FACS-sorted CD8+CD4-CCR7+CD45RA+ naive T cells.

Here the CDR3 DNA reads TGTGCCAGCAGCTATAGCGGGAGTCAGTACGAGCAGTACTTC. Amino acids: CASSYSGSQYEQYF. The chain combines TRBV13 with TRBJ2-7, with 9 bases aligning to TRBD2. Trimming took 4 bases from V and 4 from J; bases not matched to a gene: 5. Germline CDR1 PRHDT, CDR2 FYEKMQ (reference sequence). This CDR3 contains 14 residues.